The rows below give T cell receptor beta chains drawn from one sample of a study of control samples from healthy donors and cancer patients. Using immunoSEQ multiplex PCR, the repertoire was profiled, and TCRdb retains in-frame clones only, with some absent. The data show about 190,000 clones, and the top ten clones hold around 2%. Source material: blood. Receptor source: a young woman in good health. The CDR3 runs from the conserved cysteine through the conserved F or W. The order of the fields is CDR3 DNA, CDR3 protein, J gene, V gene, D gene. D genes are given only for firm matches.

CDR3 DNA: TGTGCCAGCAGTTACTCTACAGGGAGTAACTATGGCTACACCTTC
CDR3 protein: CASSYSTGSNYGYTF
J gene: TRBJ1-2
V gene: TRBV6-5
D gene: .

CDR3 DNA: TGTGCCAGCAGTCAGGCCGGGCTCGAAAAACTGTTTTTT
CDR3 protein: CASSQAGLEKLFF
J gene: TRBJ1-4
V gene: TRBV28
D gene: .

CDR3 DNA: TGTGCCAGCAGCCTCCCGGGGGGTTTGAACACTGAAGCTTTCTTT
CDR3 protein: CASSLPGGLNTEAFF
J gene: TRBJ1-1
V gene: TRBV28
D gene: .

CDR3 DNA: TGTGCCAGCAGCTTAAATCCGAGGGTTAGGACTGGAAACACCATATATTTT
CDR3 protein: CASSLNPRVRTGNTIYF
J gene: TRBJ1-3
V gene: TRBV11-2
D gene: .

CDR3 DNA: TGTGCCAGCAGCTTACCTGTCCCGGGACAGGGGGCCCGGGGGACTGAAGCTTTCTTT
CDR3 protein: CASSLPVPGQGARGTEAFF
J gene: TRBJ1-1
V gene: TRBV7-9
D gene: TRBD1

CDR3 DNA: TGCGCCAGCAGCCCGTACGGCGTAGGGTCTCCAGGGAGCTCTGGAAACACCATATATTTT
CDR3 protein: CASSPYGVGSPGSSGNTIYF
J gene: TRBJ1-3
V gene: TRBV4-3
D gene: .

CDR3 DNA: TGTGCCAGCTCACCAAACACAGATACGCAGTATTTT
CDR3 protein: CASSPNTDTQYF
J gene: TRBJ2-3
V gene: TRBV18
D gene: .

CDR3 DNA: TGTGCCAGCAGCTTTTATGGGGACACTGAAGCTTTCTTT
CDR3 protein: CASSFYGDTEAFF
J gene: TRBJ1-1
V gene: TRBV11-3
D gene: .

CDR3 DNA: TGTGCCAGTAGCGAAGGTGGATTTCGCACAGATACGCAGTATTTT
CDR3 protein: CASSEGGFRTDTQYF
J gene: TRBJ2-3
V gene: TRBV19
D gene: .

CDR3 DNA: TGTGCCAGCAGTTTGACGGGGGGGCTAAATGGCTACACCTTC
CDR3 protein: CASSLTGGLNGYTF
J gene: TRBJ1-2
V gene: TRBV28
D gene: .

CDR3 DNA: TGTGCCAGCAGCCAAGGGGGTAGCAGGGGAGCTTTCTTT
CDR3 protein: CASSQGGSRGAFF
J gene: TRBJ1-1
V gene: TRBV3-1/TRBV3-2
D gene: .

CDR3 DNA: TGTGCCAGCAGCCGCAATCGACGGGGGCTCCTCGCAAACACCATATATTTT
CDR3 protein: CASSRNRRGLLANTIYF
J gene: TRBJ1-3
V gene: TRBV11-3
D gene: .

CDR3 DNA: TGTGCCAGCAGTTTATGGGGCCGACAGGAAAGCAATCAGCCCCAGCATTTT
CDR3 protein: CASSLWGRQESNQPQHF
J gene: TRBJ1-5
V gene: TRBV27
D gene: .

CDR3 DNA: TGCAGCGTTGAGGGGGTCAATCAGCCCCAGCATTTT
CDR3 protein: CSVEGVNQPQHF
J gene: TRBJ1-5
V gene: TRBV29-1
D gene: .

CDR3 DNA: TGTGCCAGTCATCGGGCGAATCAGCCCCAGCATTTT
CDR3 protein: CASHRANQPQHF
J gene: TRBJ1-5
V gene: TRBV28
D gene: .

CDR3 DNA: TGTGCCAGCAGTGGCCCCGGCGGATCCTCCTACAATGAGCAGTTCTTC
CDR3 protein: CASSGPGGSSYNEQFF
J gene: TRBJ2-1
V gene: TRBV2
D gene: .

CDR3 DNA: TGTGCAAGTCGCTTAGGTCCCAGGCCAAACACTGAAGCTTTCTTT
CDR3 protein: CASRLGPRPNTEAFF
J gene: TRBJ1-1
V gene: TRBV12-2
D gene: .

CDR3 DNA: TGCAGGCCCAACGGAGTCGGCTACACCTTC
CDR3 protein: CRPNGVGYTF
J gene: TRBJ1-2
V gene: TRBV20-1
D gene: .